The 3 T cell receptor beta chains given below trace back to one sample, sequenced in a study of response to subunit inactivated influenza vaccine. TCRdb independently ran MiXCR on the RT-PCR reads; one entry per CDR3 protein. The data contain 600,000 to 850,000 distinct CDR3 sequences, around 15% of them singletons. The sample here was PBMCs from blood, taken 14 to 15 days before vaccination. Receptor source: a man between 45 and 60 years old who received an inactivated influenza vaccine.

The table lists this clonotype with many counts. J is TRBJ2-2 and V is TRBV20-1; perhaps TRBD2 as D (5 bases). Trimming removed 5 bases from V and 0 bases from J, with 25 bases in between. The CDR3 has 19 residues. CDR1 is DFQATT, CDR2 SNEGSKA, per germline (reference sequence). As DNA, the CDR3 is TGCAGTGCTCCCCGACTACCCTCAATCAACTATCCGAACACCGGGGAGCTGTTTTTT. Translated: CSAPRLPSINYPNTGELFF.

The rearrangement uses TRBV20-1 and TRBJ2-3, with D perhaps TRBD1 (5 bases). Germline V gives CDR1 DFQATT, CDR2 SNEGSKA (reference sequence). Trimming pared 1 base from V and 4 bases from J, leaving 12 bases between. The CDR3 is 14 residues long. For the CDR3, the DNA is TGCAGTGCTAGAGCCAGGGTCCCCGCAGATACGCAGTATTTT. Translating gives CSARARVPADTQYF.

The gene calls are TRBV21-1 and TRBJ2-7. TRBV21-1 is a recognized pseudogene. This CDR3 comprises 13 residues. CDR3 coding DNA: TGTGCCAGCAGCAAAGCGCAGGGATACGAGCAGTACTTC. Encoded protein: CASSKAQGYEQYF.